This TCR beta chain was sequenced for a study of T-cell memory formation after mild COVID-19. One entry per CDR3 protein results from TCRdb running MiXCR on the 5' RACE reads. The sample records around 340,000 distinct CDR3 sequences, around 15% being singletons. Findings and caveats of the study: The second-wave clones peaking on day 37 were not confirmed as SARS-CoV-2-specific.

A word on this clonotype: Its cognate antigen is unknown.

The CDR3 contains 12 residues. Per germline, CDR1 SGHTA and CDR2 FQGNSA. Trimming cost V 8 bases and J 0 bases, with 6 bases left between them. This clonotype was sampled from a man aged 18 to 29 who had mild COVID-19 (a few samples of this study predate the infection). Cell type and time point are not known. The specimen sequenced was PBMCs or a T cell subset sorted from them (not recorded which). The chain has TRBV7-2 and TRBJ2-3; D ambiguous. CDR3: CASADSTDTQYF. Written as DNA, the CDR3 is TGTGCCAGCGCGGACAGCACAGATACGCAGTATTTT.